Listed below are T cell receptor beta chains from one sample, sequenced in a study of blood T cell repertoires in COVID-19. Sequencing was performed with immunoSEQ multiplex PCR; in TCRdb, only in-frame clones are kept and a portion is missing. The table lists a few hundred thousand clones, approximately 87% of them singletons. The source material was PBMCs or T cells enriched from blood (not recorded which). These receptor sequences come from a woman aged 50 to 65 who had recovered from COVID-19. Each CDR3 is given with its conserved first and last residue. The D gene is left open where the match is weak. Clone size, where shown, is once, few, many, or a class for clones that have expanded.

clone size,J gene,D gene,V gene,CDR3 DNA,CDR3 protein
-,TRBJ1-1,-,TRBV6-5,TGTGCCAGCATGTCGGGGATGAACACTGAAGCTTTCTTT,CASMSGMNTEAFF
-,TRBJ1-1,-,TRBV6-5,TGTGCCAGCAGACAGACGCACACTGAAGCTTTCTTT,CASRQTHTEAFF
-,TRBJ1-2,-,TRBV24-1,TGTGCCACCAGTGCCCCGCCAGGGGATGAGGACTATGGCTACACCTTC,CATSAPPGDEDYGYTF
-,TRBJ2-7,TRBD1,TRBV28,TGTGCCACCCACCCCGCACCAGGGGGCTCATCCTACGAGCAGTACTTC,CATHPAPGGSSYEQYF
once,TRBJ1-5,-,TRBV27,TGTGCCAGCAGTCCCAGCCTTCCGGGTCAGCCCCAGCATTTT,CASSPSLPGQPQHF
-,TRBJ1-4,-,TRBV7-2,TGTGCCAGCAGCTTAAGCCGTATCGGAGGGGAAAAACTGTTTTTT,CASSLSRIGGEKLFF
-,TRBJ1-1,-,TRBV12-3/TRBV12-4,TGTGCCAGCAGCATGGGACAAAACACTGAAGCTTTCTTT,CASSMGQNTEAFF
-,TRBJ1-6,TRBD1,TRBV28,TGTGCCAGCAGTTCACAGGGGGCCGGGAATAATTCACCCCTCCACTTT,CASSSQGAGNNSPLHF
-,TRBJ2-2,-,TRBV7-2,TGTGCCAGCAGACCAAGCGAAGTCACCGGGGAGCTGTTTTTT,CASRPSEVTGELFF
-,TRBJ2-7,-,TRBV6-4,TGTGCCAGCAGTGACTCCATTAGTCACTCCTACGAGCAGTACTTC,CASSDSISHSYEQYF
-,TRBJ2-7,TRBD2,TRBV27,TGTGCCAGCAGTCCGGGACTAGTCTTCGGGCAGTACTTC,CASSPGLVFGQYF
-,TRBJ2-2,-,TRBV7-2,TGTGCCAGCAGCTTACTCGCGGTCTTTACGGCCGGGGAGCTGTTTTTT,CASSLLAVFTAGELFF
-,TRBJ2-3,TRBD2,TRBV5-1,TGCGCCAGCAGATCTGGGACTAGCGGGGCCGGGGGCACAGATACGCAGTATTTT,CASRSGTSGAGGTDTQYF
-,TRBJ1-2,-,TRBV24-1,TGTGCCACCAGTGATTTGTCACGAGACTATGGCTACACCTTC,CATSDLSRDYGYTF
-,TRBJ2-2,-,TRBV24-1,TGTGCCACCAGTGTCACCGGTATCGCCGGGGAGCTGTTTTTT,CATSVTGIAGELFF
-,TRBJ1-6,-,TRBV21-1,TGTGCCAGCATTACAAAACCCCTCCACTTT,CASITKPLHF
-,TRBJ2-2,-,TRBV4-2,TGTGCCAGCAGCCTAACCCGGGACTCTATTTATTTCACCGGGGAGCTGTTTTTT,CASSLTRDSIYFTGELFF
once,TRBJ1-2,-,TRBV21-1,TGTGCCAGCAGCAAAGAACATTCGGACAATGGAGCTAACTATGGCTACACCTTC,CASSKEHSDNGANYGYTF
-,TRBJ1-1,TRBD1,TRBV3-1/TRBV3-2,TGTGCCAGCAGCCCAACTGGACAGGGCGCCACTGAAGCTTTCTTT,CASSPTGQGATEAFF
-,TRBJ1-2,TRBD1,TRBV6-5,TGTGCCAGCAGTAAGGACAGGGCGAACTATGGCTACACCTTC,CASSKDRANYGYTF
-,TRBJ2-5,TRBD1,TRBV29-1,TGCAGCGTTGATCGGACAGGGACGAAAGAGACCCAGTACTTC,CSVDRTGTKETQYF
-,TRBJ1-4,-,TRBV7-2,TGTACCAGCAGCTTAGAGGGCAGGGGCGAAAAACTGTTTTTT,CTSSLEGRGEKLFF
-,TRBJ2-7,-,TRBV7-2,TGTGCCAGCAGCCCGTCCTACGAGCAGTACTTC,CASSPSYEQYF
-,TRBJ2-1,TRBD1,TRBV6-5,TGTGCCAGCAGTTACGGGACAGGGGGAGGCTATGAGCAGTTCTTC,CASSYGTGGGYEQFF
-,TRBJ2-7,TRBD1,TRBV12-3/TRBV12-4,TGTGCCAGCAGTTGGGACAGGACTGACGAGCAGTACTTC,CASSWDRTDEQYF
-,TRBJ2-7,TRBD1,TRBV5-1,TGCGCCAGCAGCGGACAGGGGAGCACCTACGAGCAGTACTTC,CASSGQGSTYEQYF
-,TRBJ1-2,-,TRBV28,TGTGCCAGCAGTTTAGGACAGGGCTACACCTTC,CASSLGQGYTF
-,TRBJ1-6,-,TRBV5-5,TGTGCCAGCAGCTTGGCGGGGAAGAGGTCCTATAATTCACCCCTCCACTTT,CASSLAGKRSYNSPLHF
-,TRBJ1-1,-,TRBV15,TGTGCCACCAGCAGAGGCCCGCTGGGGGCGTCGGACACTGAAGCTTTCTTT,CATSRGPLGASDTEAFF
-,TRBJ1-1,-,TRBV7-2,TGTGCCAGCAGCAAAAGGGGCAGGGTGAGCACTGAAGCTTTCTTT,CASSKRGRVSTEAFF
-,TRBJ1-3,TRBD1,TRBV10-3,TGTGCCATCAGTGAGTCACAGGGGGCTGGAAACACCATATATTTT,CAISESQGAGNTIYF
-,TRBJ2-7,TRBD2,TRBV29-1,TGCAGCGTTGTACTAGCGGGGGGAAACGAGCAGTACTTC,CSVVLAGGNEQYF
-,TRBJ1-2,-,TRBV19,TGTGCCAGTAGTATGCGCGAGGTCTACTATGGCTACACCTTC,CASSMREVYYGYTF
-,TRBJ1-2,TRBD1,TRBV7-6,TGTGCCAGCAGCCCTGGGACAGCGCTGTCCTATGGCTACACCTTC,CASSPGTALSYGYTF
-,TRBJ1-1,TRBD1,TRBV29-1,TGCAGCGTAGACAACAGGGGGCTGAGAACTGAAGCTTTCTTT,CSVDNRGLRTEAFF
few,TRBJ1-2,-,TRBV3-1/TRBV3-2,TGTGCCAGCAGCCAAGACAGGGGTGGCTACACCTTC,CASSQDRGGYTF
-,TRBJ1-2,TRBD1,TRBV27,TGTGCCAGCAGTTGGACAGGGGGCTATGGCTACACCTTC,CASSWTGGYGYTF
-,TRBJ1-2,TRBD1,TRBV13,TGTGCCAGCAGCTCGACAGGGGGCGAGGGGTTCTATGGCTACACCTTC,CASSSTGGEGFYGYTF
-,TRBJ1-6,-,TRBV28,TGTGCCAGCAGTACAGGTGGTTCACCCCTCCACTTT,CASSTGGSPLHF
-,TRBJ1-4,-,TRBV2,TGTGCCAGCAGTGAGATCCAGGAAAAACTGTTTTTT,CASSEIQEKLFF
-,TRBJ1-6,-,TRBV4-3,TGCGCCAGCAGCCAAGATCTCAATTGGGGCAGTTCCAATTCACCCCTCCACTTT,CASSQDLNWGSSNSPLHF
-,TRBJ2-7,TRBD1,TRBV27,TGTGCCAGCAGTTTCTATAGCCCGGGACAGTTCCCCTACGAGCAGTACTTC,CASSFYSPGQFPYEQYF
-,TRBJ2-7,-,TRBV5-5,TGTGCCAGCAGCGCCCCCAGGGCAGGGTACGAGCAGTACTTC,CASSAPRAGYEQYF
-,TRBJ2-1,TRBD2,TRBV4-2,TGTGCCAGCAGCCCGAGGTCCCTAGCGGCGACCTCCTACAATGAGCAGTTCTTC,CASSPRSLAATSYNEQFF
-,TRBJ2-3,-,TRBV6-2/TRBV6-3,TGTGCCAGCAGTTCGGGACTCAACACAGATACGCAGTATTTT,CASSSGLNTDTQYF
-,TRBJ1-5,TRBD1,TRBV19,TGTGCCAGTAGTCCGGGGGACAGAGGAGCAGCGGCCCAGCATTTT,CASSPGDRGAAAQHF
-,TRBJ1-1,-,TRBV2,TGTGCCAGCACACTAGGGCCCGATCCCGCTTTCTTT,CASTLGPDPAFF
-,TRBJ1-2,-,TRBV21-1,TGTGCCAGCGTGCAGGGAGGGATTAGCTATGGCTACACCTTC,CASVQGGISYGYTF
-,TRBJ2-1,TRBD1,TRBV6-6,TGTGCCAGCAGTCCCATACGAAGACAGGGGCGAACCTACAATGAGCAGTTCTTC,CASSPIRRQGRTYNEQFF
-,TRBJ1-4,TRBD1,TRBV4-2,TGTGCCAGCAGCAAGGACAGGGTTGGTGAAAAACTGTTTTTT,CASSKDRVGEKLFF
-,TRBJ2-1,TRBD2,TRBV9,TGTGCCAGCAGCGTTAGCGGGGAAAGCTCCTACAATGAGCAGTTCTTC,CASSVSGESSYNEQFF
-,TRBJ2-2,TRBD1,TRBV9,TGTGCCAGCAGCATGACCGGGACAGCTAACACCGGGGAGCTGTTTTTT,CASSMTGTANTGELFF
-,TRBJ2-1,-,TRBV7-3,TGTGCCAGCAGCTTAGACTCATCCTACAATGAGCAGTTCTTC,CASSLDSSYNEQFF
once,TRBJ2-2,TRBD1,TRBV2,TGTGCCAGCCGAGGGACAGGGACCGGGGAGCTGTTTTTT,CASRGTGTGELFF
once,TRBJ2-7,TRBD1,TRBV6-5,TGTGCCAGCAGCAGGACAGGGAACGAGCAGTACTTC,CASSRTGNEQYF
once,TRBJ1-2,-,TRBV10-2,TGCGCCAGCAGTGAGTCGGGACTTGTCGACGGCTACACCTTC,CASSESGLVDGYTF